This T cell receptor (beta chain) originates from a study of CD8 T cells in Susac syndrome. Reverse transcription of roughly 0.5 to 1 ug RNA used random hexamers. MiXCR, applied by TCRdb to the immunoSEQ multiplex PCR reads, yields one record per CDR3 protein. Of 300,000 to 350,000 distinct CDR3 sequences in the sample, about 90% were seen once. V lost 1 base and J lost 5, with 16 bases in between. Per germline, CDR1 SGDLS and CDR2 YYNGEE. The CDR3 loop spans 16 amino acids. The clonotype originates from a human donor with multiple sclerosis. Material for sequencing was CD4+ T cells from PBMCs. The J gene is TRBJ1-5, the V gene TRBV9, with D perhaps matching TRBD1 (5 bases). CDR3 region: CASSVYDRFEDQPQHF. Written as DNA, the CDR3 is TGTGCCAGCAGCGTATACGACAGATTTGAAGATCAGCCCCAGCATTTT.